The present entry profiles one T cell receptor beta chain with its context. Its cognate antigen is unknown. Germline loops: CDR1 SGHTA, CDR2 FQGNSA. The CDR3 is 15 residues long. V lost 1 base and J 4 bases, leaving 14 bases between the germline ends. All patients relapsed after autologous stem cell transplantation, and brentuximab vedotin exposure varied. TCRdb keeps only in-frame clones here, not all; method: immunoSEQ multiplex PCR. The profile shows about 30,000 clones, roughly 70% of them singletons. The data derive from a study of PD-1 blockade in classical Hodgkin lymphoma. Findings and caveats of the study: Repertoires differed for reasons still undefined, possibly disease activity or prior therapy. Newly diagnosed patients and complete responders had comparable diversity at baseline. TCR diversity rose significantly by C4D1 in CD4+ but not CD8+ cells.

The sequences come from peripheral blood mononuclear cells (PBMCs), collected before the second cycle of nivolumab. The TCR sequence derives from a human donor with classical Hodgkin lymphoma. The chain combines TRBV7-2 with TRBJ2-7; maybe TRBD2 (5 bases). CDR3 amino acids: CASSLDRDAWYEQYF. In DNA form, the CDR3 reads TGTGCCAGCAGCTTAGATCGGGATGCGTGGTACGAGCAGTACTTC.